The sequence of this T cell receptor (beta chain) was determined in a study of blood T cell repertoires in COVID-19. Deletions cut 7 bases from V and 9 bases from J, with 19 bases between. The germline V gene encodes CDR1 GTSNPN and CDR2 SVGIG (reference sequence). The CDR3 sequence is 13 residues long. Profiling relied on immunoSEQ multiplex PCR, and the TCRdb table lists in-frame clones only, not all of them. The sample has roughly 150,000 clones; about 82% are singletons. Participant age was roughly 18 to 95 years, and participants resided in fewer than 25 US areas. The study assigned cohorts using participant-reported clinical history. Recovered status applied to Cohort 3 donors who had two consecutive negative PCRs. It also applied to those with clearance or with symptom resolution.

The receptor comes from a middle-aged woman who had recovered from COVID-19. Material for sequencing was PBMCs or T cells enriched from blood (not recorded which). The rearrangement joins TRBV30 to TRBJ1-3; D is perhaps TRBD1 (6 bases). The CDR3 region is CASHGRGWATIYF. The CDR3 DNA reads TGTGCCTCCCACGGCAGGGGCTGGGCCACCATATATTTT. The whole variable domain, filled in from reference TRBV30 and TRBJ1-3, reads SQTIHQWPATLVQPVGSPLSLECTVEGTSNPNLYWYRQAAGRGLQLLFYSVGIGQISSEVPQNLSASRPQDRQFILSSKKLLLSDSGFYLCASHGRGWATIYFGEGSWLTVV.